This TCR beta chain is from a study of liver allograft versus peripheral blood T cells. Study information: Comparing T cell receptor repertoires in transplanted livers with those in recipients' peripheral blood was part of the design. Overall study results and limits: Liver allograft and peripheral blood T cell receptor repertoires reportedly differed.

A single record per CDR3 protein comes from TCRdb applying MiXCR to the reads. The sample contains some 10,000 distinct CDR3 sequences, approximately 17% of which appear only once. The CDR3 is made up of 14 amino acids. Germline V gene lookup returns CDR1 LNHDA and CDR2 SQIVND (reference sequence). This clonotype was counted once. The antigen is unknown. A read error may explain this, as a much larger clone is one base away. The TCR comes from a human patient who had a liver transplant. A share of the T cells may be of graft donor origin. J is TRBJ1-2 and V is TRBV19; D is uncertain. The CDR3 coding sequence is TGTGTCAGTAAAGAGACTCCGAATAACTATGGCTACACCTTC. It encodes CVSKETPNNYGYTF.